This is a list of T cell receptor beta chains from one sample in a study of cytomegalovirus exposure and HLA in healthy donors. Profiled with immunoSEQ multiplex PCR; TCRdb holds only in-frame clones, not every one. In the table there are some 130,000 clones, about 63% of which are singletons. The sample consisted of PBMCs. The source of these receptors is a man aged 25-45 years in good health and CMV-seropositive. Both conserved end residues are part of each CDR3. The D gene is left open where the match is weak. Clone size appears in some rows only: once, few, many, or a class for an expanded clone.

v_gene: TRBV28
abundance: few
j_gene: TRBJ2-4
d_gene: NA
CDR3aa: CASLEDSANIQYF
CDR3nt: TGTGCCAGCCTAGAGGACAGCGCAAACATTCAGTACTTC

v_gene: TRBV4-3
abundance: few
j_gene: TRBJ2-7
d_gene: TRBD2
CDR3aa: CASSQEYIGGRAYEQYF
CDR3nt: TGCGCCAGCAGCCAAGAATATATTGGCGGGAGGGCCTACGAGCAGTACTTC

v_gene: TRBV2
abundance: NA
j_gene: TRBJ1-2
d_gene: TRBD1
CDR3aa: CASRSIRGPYGYTF
CDR3nt: TGTGCCAGCAGATCTATCAGGGGGCCTTATGGCTACACCTTC

v_gene: TRBV7-2
abundance: NA
j_gene: TRBJ1-1
d_gene: NA
CDR3aa: CASRPGMATEAFF
CDR3nt: TGTGCCAGCAGACCAGGGATGGCCACTGAAGCTTTCTTT

v_gene: TRBV27
abundance: NA
j_gene: TRBJ2-6
d_gene: NA
CDR3aa: CASSSLFGSSVLTF
CDR3nt: TGTGCCAGCAGCTCCCTGTTCGGGTCATCCGTCCTGACTTTC

v_gene: TRBV27
abundance: few
j_gene: TRBJ1-1
d_gene: NA
CDR3aa: CASSLNGNTEAFF
CDR3nt: TGTGCCAGCAGTTTGAACGGGAACACTGAAGCTTTCTTT

v_gene: TRBV2
abundance: NA
j_gene: TRBJ2-5
d_gene: TRBD1
CDR3aa: CASSEALKGAGETQYF
CDR3nt: TGTGCCAGCAGTGAAGCGCTTAAGGGGGCGGGTGAGACCCAGTACTTC

v_gene: TRBV7-2
abundance: few
j_gene: TRBJ2-3
d_gene: TRBD2
CDR3aa: CASGLTSPSTDTQYF
CDR3nt: TGTGCCAGCGGACTGACTAGCCCGAGCACAGATACGCAGTATTTT

v_gene: TRBV6-5
abundance: NA
j_gene: TRBJ2-7
d_gene: NA
CDR3aa: CASSYFGRTGEQYF
CDR3nt: TGTGCCAGCAGTTACTTTGGCCGCACGGGCGAGCAGTACTTC

v_gene: TRBV7-3
abundance: NA
j_gene: TRBJ2-3
d_gene: TRBD2
CDR3aa: CASSLGLAADTQYF
CDR3nt: TGTGCCAGCAGCCTTGGACTAGCGGCAGATACGCAGTATTTT

v_gene: TRBV5-5
abundance: NA
j_gene: TRBJ2-2
d_gene: TRBD2
CDR3aa: CASSLRGLDLPGELFF
CDR3nt: TGTGCCAGCAGCTTGCGGGGACTAGATCTCCCCGGGGAGCTGTTTTTT

v_gene: TRBV7-9
abundance: NA
j_gene: TRBJ2-7
d_gene: TRBD1
CDR3aa: CASSRGQGVNYEQYF
CDR3nt: TGTGCCAGCAGCAGGGGACAGGGGGTAAACTACGAGCAGTACTTC

v_gene: TRBV4-2
abundance: NA
j_gene: TRBJ1-2
d_gene: TRBD1
CDR3aa: CASSRQRDRGGYGYTF
CDR3nt: TGTGCCAGCAGCCGACAGAGGGACAGGGGCGGCTATGGCTACACCTTC

v_gene: TRBV5-5
abundance: once
j_gene: TRBJ2-5
d_gene: TRBD2
CDR3aa: CASSRRGGQETQYF
CDR3nt: TGTGCCAGCAGCCGCCGGGGGGGTCAAGAGACCCAGTACTTC

v_gene: TRBV5-1
abundance: NA
j_gene: TRBJ1-2
d_gene: NA
CDR3aa: CASSEGQRGVGYTF
CDR3nt: TGCGCCAGCAGCGAGGGACAAAGAGGGGTAGGCTACACCTTC

v_gene: TRBV5-1
abundance: NA
j_gene: TRBJ2-1
d_gene: TRBD2
CDR3aa: CASSLGSSGQYNEQFF
CDR3nt: TGCGCCAGCAGCTTGGGTTCTAGCGGGCAATACAATGAGCAGTTCTTC

v_gene: TRBV7-8
abundance: NA
j_gene: TRBJ1-1
d_gene: NA
CDR3aa: CASSLARLMNTEAFF
CDR3nt: TGTGCCAGCAGCTTAGCGCGTTTAATGAACACTGAAGCTTTCTTT

v_gene: TRBV4-3
abundance: NA
j_gene: TRBJ2-7
d_gene: TRBD2
CDR3aa: CASSQEGAGYTPYEQYF
CDR3nt: TGCGCCAGCAGCCAAGAGGGAGCGGGGTATACGCCCTACGAGCAGTACTTC

v_gene: TRBV4-3
abundance: few
j_gene: TRBJ2-1
d_gene: TRBD2
CDR3aa: CASSQDRLAGYNEQFF
CDR3nt: TGCGCCAGCAGCCAAGATCGGCTAGCGGGATACAATGAGCAGTTCTTC

v_gene: TRBV4-3
abundance: NA
j_gene: TRBJ2-2
d_gene: TRBD1
CDR3aa: CASSQVTGQGIGELFF
CDR3nt: TGCGCCAGCAGCCAAGTAACGGGACAGGGAATCGGGGAGCTGTTTTTT

v_gene: TRBV5-1
abundance: NA
j_gene: TRBJ2-1
d_gene: NA
CDR3aa: CASRTTGTYNEEQFF
CDR3nt: TGCGCCAGCAGGACCACCGGGACTTACAATGAAGAGCAGTTCTTC

v_gene: TRBV21-1
abundance: few
j_gene: TRBJ2-7
d_gene: NA
CDR3aa: CASSSRVGEQYF
CDR3nt: TGTGCCAGCAGCAGCCGGGTCGGCGAGCAGTACTTC

v_gene: TRBV7-8
abundance: few
j_gene: TRBJ1-3
d_gene: NA
CDR3aa: CASSRTVGNTIYF
CDR3nt: TGTGCCAGCAGCCGGACTGTTGGAAACACCATATATTTT

v_gene: TRBV6-5
abundance: few
j_gene: TRBJ2-7
d_gene: TRBD1
CDR3aa: CASSYSGRGPSEQYF
CDR3nt: TGTGCCAGCAGTTACTCGGGCAGGGGGCCCTCCGAGCAGTACTTC

v_gene: TRBV21-1
abundance: NA
j_gene: TRBJ1-5
d_gene: NA
CDR3aa: CASSKVILGMGQDQPQHF
CDR3nt: TGTGCCAGCAGCAAAGTTATATTAGGGATGGGACAGGACCAGCCCCAGCATTTT

v_gene: TRBV7-6
abundance: NA
j_gene: TRBJ2-5
d_gene: TRBD2
CDR3aa: CASSLAWTSGETQYF
CDR3nt: TGTGCCAGCAGCTTAGCCTGGACTAGCGGGGAGACCCAGTACTTC

v_gene: TRBV7-2
abundance: NA
j_gene: TRBJ2-2
d_gene: NA
CDR3aa: CASTPTRVANTGELFF
CDR3nt: TGTGCCAGCACCCCCACCAGGGTGGCGAACACCGGGGAGCTGTTTTTT

v_gene: TRBV10-2
abundance: NA
j_gene: TRBJ2-2
d_gene: NA
CDR3aa: CASRARVGRVQSGELFF
CDR3nt: TGCGCCAGCAGAGCAAGGGTAGGGCGGGTTCAATCCGGGGAGCTGTTTTTT

v_gene: TRBV10-3
abundance: NA
j_gene: TRBJ2-7
d_gene: NA
CDR3aa: CAISLGTRTSYEQYF
CDR3nt: TGTGCCATCAGCTTAGGGACACGAACGTCCTACGAGCAGTACTTC

v_gene: TRBV4-3
abundance: NA
j_gene: TRBJ1-2
d_gene: NA
CDR3aa: CASSQDSGAYGYTF
CDR3nt: TGCGCCAGCAGCCAAGACTCGGGAGCCTATGGCTACACCTTC

v_gene: TRBV13
abundance: few
j_gene: TRBJ2-1
d_gene: NA
CDR3aa: CASSPQLENNEQFF
CDR3nt: TGTGCCAGCAGCCCGCAACTAGAAAACAATGAGCAGTTCTTC

v_gene: TRBV4-1
abundance: few
j_gene: TRBJ2-6
d_gene: NA
CDR3aa: CASSHVTGTGANVLTF
CDR3nt: TGCGCCAGCAGCCACGTTACAGGGACCGGGGCCAACGTCCTGACTTTC

v_gene: TRBV27
abundance: once
j_gene: TRBJ2-5
d_gene: TRBD2
CDR3aa: CASSLRGLAGRYQETQYF
CDR3nt: TGTGCCAGCAGTTTAAGGGGACTAGCGGGACGGTACCAAGAGACCCAGTACTTC

v_gene: TRBV4-3
abundance: NA
j_gene: TRBJ1-3
d_gene: NA
CDR3aa: CASSQVGGRAGNTIYF
CDR3nt: TGCGCCAGCAGCCAAGTGGGGGGGCGAGCTGGAAACACCATATATTTT

v_gene: TRBV4-2
abundance: NA
j_gene: TRBJ2-7
d_gene: NA
CDR3aa: CASSQGIGVYEQYF
CDR3nt: TGTGCCAGCAGCCAAGGAATAGGGGTCTACGAGCAGTACTTC

v_gene: TRBV28
abundance: NA
j_gene: TRBJ1-1
d_gene: NA
CDR3aa: CASSFVGAANTEAFF
CDR3nt: TGTGCCAGCAGTTTTGTGGGGGCCGCGAACACTGAAGCTTTCTTT

v_gene: TRBV19
abundance: NA
j_gene: TRBJ1-2
d_gene: NA
CDR3aa: CASSILAGTPYGYTF
CDR3nt: TGTGCCAGTAGTATCCTCGCAGGGACTCCCTATGGCTACACCTTC

v_gene: TRBV2
abundance: NA
j_gene: TRBJ1-4
d_gene: NA
CDR3aa: CASSEDRSTNEKLFF
CDR3nt: TGTGCCAGCAGTGAAGACAGGTCAACTAATGAAAAACTGTTTTTT

v_gene: TRBV10-3
abundance: few
j_gene: TRBJ2-5
d_gene: TRBD1
CDR3aa: CAIRDDRGSETQYF
CDR3nt: TGTGCCATCAGGGACGACAGGGGGTCGGAGACCCAGTACTTC

v_gene: TRBV7-6
abundance: NA
j_gene: TRBJ1-2
d_gene: NA
CDR3aa: CASSRAGDHGYTF
CDR3nt: TGTGCCAGCAGCCGCGCGGGGGACCATGGCTACACCTTC

v_gene: TRBV6-5
abundance: NA
j_gene: TRBJ2-2
d_gene: TRBD2
CDR3aa: CASSYGREPPGELFF
CDR3nt: TGTGCCAGCAGTTACGGGCGGGAGCCTCCCGGGGAGCTGTTTTTT

v_gene: TRBV7-2
abundance: NA
j_gene: TRBJ2-3
d_gene: TRBD2
CDR3aa: CASSRGEPGGRLSDTQYF
CDR3nt: TGTGCCAGCAGCCGTGGGGAGCCGGGCGGGAGATTATCAGATACGCAGTATTTT

v_gene: TRBV5-1
abundance: NA
j_gene: TRBJ2-7
d_gene: TRBD2
CDR3aa: CASSSGFAGVSEQYF
CDR3nt: TGCGCCAGCAGCTCCGGATTCGCGGGAGTGAGTGAGCAGTACTTC

v_gene: TRBV6-5
abundance: NA
j_gene: TRBJ1-4
d_gene: NA
CDR3aa: CASRRYATNEKLFF
CDR3nt: TGTGCCAGCAGACGGTACGCAACTAATGAAAAACTGTTTTTT

v_gene: TRBV7-8
abundance: NA
j_gene: TRBJ2-2
d_gene: NA
CDR3aa: CALARRANTGELFF
CDR3nt: TGTGCCCTTGCTCGGCGGGCTAACACCGGGGAGCTGTTTTTT

v_gene: TRBV19
abundance: few
j_gene: TRBJ2-2
d_gene: TRBD1
CDR3aa: CASSIGTGGTGELFF
CDR3nt: TGTGCCAGTAGTATAGGGACAGGGGGCACCGGGGAGCTGTTTTTT

v_gene: TRBV4-2
abundance: NA
j_gene: TRBJ2-1
d_gene: TRBD2
CDR3aa: CASSQAQGLAGVHDNEQFF
CDR3nt: TGTGCCAGCAGCCAAGCCCAAGGACTAGCGGGAGTGCATGACAATGAGCAGTTCTTC

v_gene: TRBV10-3
abundance: NA
j_gene: TRBJ1-6
d_gene: NA
CDR3aa: CATSGSNSPLHF
CDR3nt: TGTGCCACGTCGGGGTCTAATTCACCCCTCCACTTT

v_gene: TRBV5-4
abundance: NA
j_gene: TRBJ2-3
d_gene: NA
CDR3aa: CASSSIDSSTDTQYF
CDR3nt: TGTGCCAGCAGCTCGATTGACAGTAGCACAGATACGCAGTATTTT

v_gene: TRBV10-1
abundance: NA
j_gene: TRBJ1-3
d_gene: NA
CDR3aa: CASRGQISGNTIYF
CDR3nt: TGCGCCAGCAGGGGACAAATCTCTGGAAACACCATATATTTT

v_gene: TRBV9
abundance: few
j_gene: TRBJ2-1
d_gene: TRBD1
CDR3aa: CASAQGVSPANEQFF
CDR3nt: TGTGCCAGCGCACAGGGGGTTAGCCCGGCCAATGAGCAGTTCTTC